This T cell receptor beta chain was sequenced for a study of radiotherapy plus CTLA-4 blockade in lung cancer. Study in general: 18% of patients responded objectively, and about 30% achieved disease control.

TCRdb's copy holds only in-frame clones and misses some; the assay was immunoSEQ multiplex PCR. The data contain about 23,000 clones, 60% to 85% of them singletons. Treatment of patients with chemo-refractory metastatic non-small-cell lung cancer consisted of focal radiation plus CTLA-4 blockade with ipilimumab. Here the sequenced sample was peripheral blood, taken from a patient treated with radiotherapy plus ipilimumab. The source is a human donor with non-small cell lung cancer whose response to radiotherapy plus ipilimumab could not be evaluated.

This chain's CDR3 is CASSLTGVGETQYF. The CDR3, as DNA: TGTGCCAGCAGCTTGACGGGAGTGGGAGAGACCCAGTACTTC. The chain joins TRBV11-2 to TRBJ2-5; tentative D call: TRBD2 (6 bases). Germline lookup yields CDR1 SGHAT and CDR2 FQNNGV. V lost 3 bases, J lost 4 bases, and 12 bases lay in between. The CDR3 consists of 14 residues.